The 20 T cell receptor beta chains below were found in one sample sequenced in a study of T cells in Graves' hyperthyroidism and ophthalmopathy. TCR beta CDR3 region amplification was performed from RNA transcripts. A set of HTBI primers served as the primers for a first-round RT-PCR of the TCR CDR3. Via MiXCR, TCRdb re-called the multiplex PCR reads, giving one row per CDR3 protein. This repertoire shows 400,000 to 600,000 distinct CDR3 sequences, more than 15% found once; its top ten account for 25% to 30%. Input material: blood. These receptors originate from a woman younger than 45 with Graves' ophthalmopathy.

This clonotype has a handful of counts. The chain joins TRBV28 to TRBJ2-2, with 14 bases aligning to TRBD2. V was clipped by 6 bases and J by 0 bases; unmatched bases: 12. Germline CDR1 is MDHEN and CDR2 is SYDVKM. The CDR3 consists of 20 residues. The DNA for the CDR3 is TGTGCCAGCAGCCCTGGTGGCGGACTAGCGGGAGGAACGAACACCGGGGAGCTGTTTTTT. It yields the protein CASSPGGGLAGGTNTGELFF.

This clonotype showed up many times. V gene TRBV20-1 combines with J gene TRBJ2-7; 8 nucleotides match TRBD2. Per the germline V gene, CDR1 is DFQATT and CDR2 is SNEGSKA (reference sequence). J lost 0 bases, V lost 3 bases, and 10 bases had no gene match. The CDR3 is 16 residues long. CDR3 protein: CSASNQTGTSSYEQYF. In nucleotides, the CDR3 is TGCAGTGCTAGCAACCAAACCGGGACTAGCTCCTACGAGCAGTACTTC.

About this clonotype itself: This may be a read error: a much more frequent sequence differs by one nucleotide. V is TRBV29-1 and J is TRBJ2-3; D not certain. In germline, CDR1 is SQVTM, CDR2 ANQGSEA. The CDR3 totals 12 residues. V was cut by 4 bases and J by 0 bases, with 5 bases left in between. CDR3 region: CSVVPSTDTQYF. Here the CDR3 DNA reads TGCAGCGTTGTTCCTAGCACAGATACGCAGTATTTT.

This clonotype has ten or more counts. The gene calls are TRBV7-8 and TRBJ2-5; 7 positions match TRBD1. V trimming: 0 bases; J trimming: 5 bases; junction bases outside the gene matches: 6. Looked up from germline, CDR1 is SGHVS and CDR2 is FQNEAQ. The CDR3 sequence is 15 residues long. The chain's CDR3 is CASSLAPGTAETQYF. CDR3 DNA: TGTGCCAGCAGCTTAGCGCCGGGGACAGCCGAGACCCAGTACTTC.

This clonotype has a single count. The rearrangement joins TRBV5-1 to TRBJ1-4, with D tentatively TRBD1 (5 bases). Germline V gives CDR1 SGHRS, CDR2 YFSETQ. The CDR3 covers 14 residues. V shed 1 base and J shed 7 bases, with 11 bases lying between them. DNA of the CDR3: TGCGCCAGCAGCTTGTTGGTCGGGGGTGAAAAACTGTTTTTT. This translates into CASSLLVGGEKLFF.

The CDR3 is CASEAGGGTGELFF. In DNA form, the CDR3 reads TGTGCCAGCGAGGCGGGAGGGGGCACCGGGGAGCTGTTTTTT. The chain has TRBV7-3 and TRBJ2-2; 9 positions match TRBD2. The germline CDR1 and CDR2 sequences are SGHTA and FQGTGA. V dropped 8 bases and J dropped 4; count of bases not matched to a gene: 5. The CDR3 totals 14 residues.

There are many counts of this clonotype. V gene TRBV20-1 combines with J gene TRBJ2-1, with D uncertain. This CDR3 has 8 residues. V was shortened by 6 bases and J by 10 bases, with 4 bases between the two germline ends. Germline V gene sequence: CDR1 DFQATT, CDR2 SNEGSKA (reference sequence). CDR3 DNA sequence: TGCAGTGCGGGGGAGCAGTTCTTC. It specifies CSAGEQFF.

This clonotype has only a few counts. The J gene is TRBJ2-7, the V gene TRBV12-3 or TRBV12-4; TRBD1 matches 9 bases. Unmatched junction bases numbered 7, after V lost 0 bases and J lost 4 bases. The CDR3 is 16 residues long. The CDR3 DNA reads TGTGCCAGCAGTTTAGCCACCGGGACAGGGAAGTACGAGCAGTACTTC. Translating gives CASSLATGTGKYEQYF.

This clonotype was recorded many times. V usage is TRBV30 and J usage is TRBJ2-2, with 8 bases identical to TRBD2. The CDR3 totals 15 residues. Germline V gene data show CDR1 as GTSNPN and CDR2 as SVGIG (reference sequence). Germline trimming cut 1 base from V and 5 bases from J; bases unmatched to any gene: 6. CDR3: CAWSAGLVMTGELFF. The CDR3 nucleotides read TGTGCCTGGAGTGCGGGACTAGTTATGACCGGGGAGCTGTTTTTT.

This clonotype was detected only a few times. V is TRBV12-3 or TRBV12-4 and J is TRBJ1-4; D not resolved. V lost 7 bases to trimming and J lost 5 bases, with 17 bases between them. The CDR3 length is 15 residues. CDR3 loop: CASTRGGMGNEKLFF. DNA for the CDR3: TGTGCCAGCACCCGGGGAGGGATGGGGAATGAAAAACTGTTTTTT.

This clonotype was seen many times. The J gene is TRBJ1-4, the V gene TRBV30; tentative D call: TRBD1 (6 bases). CDR1 is GTSNPN, CDR2 SVGIG, per germline (reference sequence). There are 16 residues in the CDR3. Between the trimmed V and J ends, which lost 2 bases and 5 bases, there was a span of 18 bases. CDR3 nucleotide sequence: TGTGCCTGGAGTCAGGACAGCTTGGAACTAAATGAAAAACTGTTTTTT. Amino acids: CAWSQDSLELNEKLFF.

The table lists this clonotype with many counts. The chain employs TRBV2 and TRBJ2-1; no clear D. The CDR3 is 16 amino acids. V dropped 0 bases and J dropped 2 bases, with 11 bases sitting between them. Germline CDR1 is SNHLY and CDR2 is FYNNEI. The CDR3 is CASSEAISATYNEQFF. CDR3 DNA: TGTGCCAGCAGTGAAGCGATCAGCGCGACCTACAATGAGCAGTTCTTC.

This clonotype showed up many times. This chain joins TRBV7-2 and TRBJ2-3; 10 bases align to TRBD2. The V and J ends lost 4 bases and 6 bases, in that order; junction bases with no gene match: 10. Germline V gene sequence: CDR1 SGHTA, CDR2 FQGNSA. The CDR3 extends over 16 amino acids. CDR3 DNA sequence: TGTGCCAGCAGCTCCTCTCTCCTAGCGGGAGCGGATACGCAGTATTTT. Translating gives CASSSSLLAGADTQYF.

This rearrangement joins TRBV7-2 to TRBJ2-7; TRBD2 agrees at 13 bases. The CDR3 is 16 amino acids. Trimming took 4 bases from V and 0 from J; bases not matched to a gene: 3. Germline loops: CDR1 SGHTA, CDR2 FQGNSA. CDR3 region: CASSSGTSGISYEQYF. CDR3 coding DNA: TGTGCCAGCAGCTCCGGGACTAGCGGGATCTCCTACGAGCAGTACTTC.

This clonotype has ten or more counts. The chain employs TRBV5-8 and TRBJ1-5; TRBD1 might be the D (5 bases). In germline, CDR1 is SGHTS, CDR2 YDEGEE. Trimming took 4 bases from V and 4 from J, leaving 15 bases between them. The CDR3 runs 15 residues. The CDR3 coding sequence is TGTGCCAGCAGCCCATTATGGGACGGGAATCAGCCCCAGCATTTT. As protein: CASSPLWDGNQPQHF.

This clonotype was picked up many times. This chain uses TRBV4-2 with TRBJ2-2, with 8 bases fitting TRBD2. CDR1 LGHNA and CDR2 YNFKEQ come from the germline V gene. This CDR3 has 18 residues. After removal of 0 bases from V and 6 bases from J, the junction contained 12 bases not matched to a gene. The CDR3 nucleotides are TGTGCCAGCAGCCAAGATCGCAGCGGGAGTATCGGCGCCGGGGAGCTGTTTTTT. This sequence encodes CASSQDRSGSIGAGELFF.

At least ten counts were recorded for this clonotype. The chain carries TRBV12-3 or TRBV12-4 and TRBJ2-4, with TRBD1 matching 7 bases. V shed 2 bases and J 1 base; nucleotides not matched to a gene: 2. The CDR3 is made up of 15 amino acids. CDR3 coding DNA: TGTGCCAGCAGTTTATTACAGGGGGCCAAAAACATTCAGTACTTC. Translation: CASSLLQGAKNIQYF.

This clonotype has a handful of counts. The rearrangement joins TRBV7-9 to TRBJ1-4; a weak D match, TRBD1 (5 bases). With 4 bases removed from V and 1 base from J, the gap between germline ends came to 16 bases. This CDR3 is 17 amino acids long. Germline assignment: CDR1 SEHNR and CDR2 FQNEAQ (reference sequence). CDR3 protein: CASSSGEEGRTNEKLFF. The CDR3 nucleotides are TGTGCCAGCAGCTCGGGGGAAGAGGGGCGAACTAATGAAAAACTGTTTTTT.

This clonotype has at least ten counts. This rearrangement joins TRBV11-2 to TRBJ2-1; perhaps TRBD1 as D (5 bases). This CDR3 comprises 15 residues. Germline V gives CDR1 SGHAT, CDR2 FQNNGV. The V end lost 0 bases, the J end lost 4 bases, and 10 bases lay between the germline ends. CDR3 sequence reads: CASSLEGRWYNEQFF. The CDR3 region has the DNA TGTGCCAGCAGCTTAGAGGGGCGCTGGTACAATGAGCAGTTCTTC.

This sequence joins TRBV5-8 and TRBJ2-7; 13 bases map to TRBD2. Germline V gene data show CDR1 as SGHTS and CDR2 as YDEGEE. The CDR3 is 15 residues long. V dropped 3 bases and J dropped 5; count of bases not matched to a gene: 5. CDR3 protein: CASSSRTSGSNEQYF. CDR3 sequence (DNA): TGTGCCAGCAGCTCCAGGACTAGCGGGAGCAACGAGCAGTACTTC.